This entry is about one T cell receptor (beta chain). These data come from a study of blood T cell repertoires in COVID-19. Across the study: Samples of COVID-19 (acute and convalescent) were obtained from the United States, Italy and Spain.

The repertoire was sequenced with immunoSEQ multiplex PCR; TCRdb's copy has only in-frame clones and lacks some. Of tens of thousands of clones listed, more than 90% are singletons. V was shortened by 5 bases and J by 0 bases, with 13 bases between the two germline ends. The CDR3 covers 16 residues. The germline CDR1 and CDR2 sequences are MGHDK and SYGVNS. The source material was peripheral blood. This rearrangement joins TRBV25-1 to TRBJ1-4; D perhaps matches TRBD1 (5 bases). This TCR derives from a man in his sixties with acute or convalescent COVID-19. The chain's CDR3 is CASSRGFLATNEKLFF. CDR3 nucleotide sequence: TGTGCCAGCAGTCGGGGGTTCCTTGCAACTAATGAAAAACTGTTTTTT.